A selection of T cell receptor beta chains follows, all from one sample in a study of blood T cell repertoires in COVID-19. This table comes from immunoSEQ multiplex PCR, and its TCRdb copy is limited to in-frame clones, with some not included. The repertoire has roughly 150,000 clones, under 90% of them found once; the top ten carry under 12%. The sequenced material came from peripheral blood. These TCRs come from an elderly woman with active or convalescent COVID-19. Each CDR3 is given with its conserved first and last residue. The D gene is left open where the match is weak.

j_call	d_call	v_call	cdr3_aa	cdr3_nt
TRBJ1-4	.	TRBV18	CASSPRQVPSGGEKLFF	TGTGCCAGCTCACCACGACAGGTCCCAAGTGGAGGTGAAAAACTGTTTTTT
TRBJ1-2	.	TRBV30	CAWSVPLGHGSTYGYTF	TGTGCCTGGAGTGTACCATTGGGACACGGATCGACCTATGGCTACACCTTC
TRBJ2-1	.	TRBV5-1	CASSQTTLTYNEQFF	TGCGCCAGCAGCCAGACTACCCTTACCTACAATGAGCAGTTCTTC
TRBJ2-2	TRBD2	TRBV9	CASSVLGGSWVTGELFF	TGTGCCAGCAGCGTTTTAGGCGGGAGCTGGGTCACCGGGGAGCTGTTTTTT
TRBJ2-5	TRBD2	TRBV11-1	CASMGRERETQYF	TGTGCCAGCATGGGGCGGGAGCGAGAGACCCAGTACTTC
TRBJ1-6	.	TRBV5-6	CASSLRPLLGGGSPLHF	TGTGCCAGCAGCTTAAGACCGCTCCTCGGCGGCGGTTCACCCCTCCACTTT
TRBJ2-1	TRBD1	TRBV2	CASSLDRVSYNEQFF	TGTGCCAGCAGTTTGGACAGGGTTTCCTACAATGAGCAGTTCTTC
TRBJ1-1	.	TRBV19	CASGGRAGLNTEAFF	TGTGCCAGCGGAGGAAGGGCAGGATTGAACACTGAAGCTTTCTTT
TRBJ2-5	.	TRBV5-1	CASSIQGSRETQYF	TGCGCCAGCAGCATACAGGGAAGCCGCGAGACCCAGTACTTC
TRBJ2-7	.	TRBV5-1	CASSITGYEQYF	TGCGCCAGCAGCATAACAGGGTACGAGCAGTACTTC
TRBJ2-1	TRBD2	TRBV5-1	CASRTSGLYNEQFF	TGCGCCAGCAGAACTAGCGGGCTCTACAATGAGCAGTTCTTC